This T cell receptor (beta chain) was captured by sequencing in a study of blood T cell repertoires in COVID-19. Living in under 30 US areas, the participants were between roughly 18 and 90 years of age. Trimming left V 0 bases short and J 2 bases short, with 2 bases between. Germline-derived CDR1 and CDR2 are SGHNT and YENEEA. The CDR3 has 12 residues. Sequencing was performed with immunoSEQ multiplex PCR; in TCRdb, only in-frame clones are kept and a portion is missing. The table includes about 260,000 clones, under 90% detected once. In its sample, this clone was seen a few times. The receptor was derived from a young man with acute COVID-19. The genes are TRBV11-3 and TRBJ2-7; the D is unclear. The specimen sequenced was PBMCs or T cells enriched from blood (not recorded which). This CDR3 reads CASSLDTYEQYV. In DNA, the CDR3 is TGTGCCAGCAGCTTAGACACCTACGAGCAGTACGTC.